This TCR beta chain is from a study of CD8 T cells in Susac syndrome. Reverse transcription of about 0.45 to 1 ug RNA was carried out with random hexamers. Each CDR3 protein is one row after TCRdb ran MiXCR on the immunoSEQ multiplex PCR reads. This table holds 200,000 or so distinct CDR3 sequences, more than 90% found once. Control patients had untreated stable or active relapsing-remitting multiple sclerosis by revised McDonald criteria. Negative isolation yielded the CD8+ and CD4+ T cells, while FACS enriched the TEMRA cells. Trimming pared 3 bases from V and 2 bases from J, leaving 10 bases between. The CDR3 is made up of 14 amino acids. Germline CDR1 reads LGHNA; CDR2 reads YNFKEQ. Of note for this clonotype: What it recognizes is unknown.

Study-level points and caveats: A relatively small number of individuals underwent TCR sequencing and HLA analysis.

The receptor was isolated from a human donor with multiple sclerosis. Material for sequencing was CD4+ T cells from PBMCs. The V call is TRBV4-2, the J call TRBJ2-5; a possible D gene is TRBD1 (5 bases). This CDR3 is CASSQNRRQETQYF. DNA of the CDR3: TGTGCCAGCAGCCAGAACAGGAGACAAGAGACCCAGTACTTC.